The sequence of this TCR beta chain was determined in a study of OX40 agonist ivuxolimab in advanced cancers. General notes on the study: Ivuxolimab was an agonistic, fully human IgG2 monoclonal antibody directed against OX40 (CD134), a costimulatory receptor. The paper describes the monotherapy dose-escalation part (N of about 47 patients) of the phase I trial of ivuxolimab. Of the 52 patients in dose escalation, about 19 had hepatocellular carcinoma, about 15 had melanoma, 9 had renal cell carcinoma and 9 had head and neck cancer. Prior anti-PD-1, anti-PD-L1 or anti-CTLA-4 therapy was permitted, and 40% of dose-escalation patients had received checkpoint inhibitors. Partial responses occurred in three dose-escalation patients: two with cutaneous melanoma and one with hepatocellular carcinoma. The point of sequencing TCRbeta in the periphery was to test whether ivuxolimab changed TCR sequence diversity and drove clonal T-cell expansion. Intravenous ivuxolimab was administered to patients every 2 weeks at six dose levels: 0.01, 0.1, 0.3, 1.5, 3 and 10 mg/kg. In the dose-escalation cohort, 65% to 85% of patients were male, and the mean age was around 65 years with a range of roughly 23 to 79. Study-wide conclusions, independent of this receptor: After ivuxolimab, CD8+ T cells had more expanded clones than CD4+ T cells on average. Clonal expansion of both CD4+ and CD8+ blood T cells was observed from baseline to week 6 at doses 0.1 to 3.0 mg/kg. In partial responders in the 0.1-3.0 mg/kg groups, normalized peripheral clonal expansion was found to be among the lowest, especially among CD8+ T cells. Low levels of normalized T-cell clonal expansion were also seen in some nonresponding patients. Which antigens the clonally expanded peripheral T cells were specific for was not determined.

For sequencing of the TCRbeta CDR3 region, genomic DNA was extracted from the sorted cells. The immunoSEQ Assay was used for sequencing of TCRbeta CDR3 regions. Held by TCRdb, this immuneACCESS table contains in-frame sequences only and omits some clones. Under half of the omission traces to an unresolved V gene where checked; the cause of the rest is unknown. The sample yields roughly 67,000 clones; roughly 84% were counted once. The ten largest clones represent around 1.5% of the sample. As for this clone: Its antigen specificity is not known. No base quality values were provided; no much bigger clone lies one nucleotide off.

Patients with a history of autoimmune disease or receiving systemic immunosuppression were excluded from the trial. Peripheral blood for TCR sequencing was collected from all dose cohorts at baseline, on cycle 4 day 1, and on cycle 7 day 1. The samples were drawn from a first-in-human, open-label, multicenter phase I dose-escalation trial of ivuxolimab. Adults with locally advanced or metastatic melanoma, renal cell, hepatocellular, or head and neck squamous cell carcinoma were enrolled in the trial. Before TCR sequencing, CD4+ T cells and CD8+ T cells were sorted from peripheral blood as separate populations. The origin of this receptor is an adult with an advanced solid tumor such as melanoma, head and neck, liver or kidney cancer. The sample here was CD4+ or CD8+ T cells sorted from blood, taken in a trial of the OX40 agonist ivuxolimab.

CDR3 reads: CASRRNRGNPNEQFF. The nucleotide sequence reads as follows: TGTGCCAGCAGACGGAACAGGGGGAACCCCAATGAGCAGTTCTTC. Rearrangement joined TRBV27 to TRBJ2-1, with 8 middle bases fitting TRBD1. The cysteine opens and the phenylalanine closes a CDR3 of 15 amino acids. The read is trimmed to its CDR3 DNA, 45 bases read in frame from base 1. In the germline V gene (reference sequence), CDR1 corresponds to MNHEY and CDR2 to SMNVEV. The germline V and J ends show losses of 6 bases and 6 bases respectively, and no gene match explains 10 bases of the junction.